This is a list of T cell receptor beta chains from one sample in a study of blood T cells in healthy people across ages. Via MiXCR, TCRdb re-called the 5' RACE reads, giving one row per CDR3 protein. This table holds around 670,000 distinct CDR3 sequences, approximately 30% found once. The material sequenced was blood. These receptors were taken from a woman aged 80 or over in good health. Both conserved end residues are part of each CDR3. D genes are given only for firm matches. A row's size may be missing; if present it is once, few, many or a size class.

cdr3_aa: CASSSTGVTDTQYF
cdr3_nt: TGTGCCAGTAGTTCTACAGGGGTCACAGATACGCAGTATTTT
j_call: TRBJ2-3
v_call: TRBV19
clone_size: NA
d_call: TRBD1

cdr3_aa: CASSARQGEPLGTQYF
cdr3_nt: TGTGCCAGCAGCGCACGACAGGGCGAACCCTTAGGGACCCAGTACTTC
j_call: TRBJ2-5
v_call: TRBV9
clone_size: few
d_call: TRBD1

cdr3_aa: CASSLGRVSETQYF
cdr3_nt: TGTGCTAGCAGCTTAGGAAGGGTGTCGGAGACCCAGTACTTC
j_call: TRBJ2-5
v_call: TRBV7-7
clone_size: many
d_call: NA

cdr3_aa: CASSWTSGGLYEQYF
cdr3_nt: TGCGCCAGCAGCTGGACTAGCGGGGGCCTATACGAGCAGTACTTC
j_call: TRBJ2-7
v_call: TRBV5-1
clone_size: many
d_call: TRBD2

cdr3_aa: CASSRDHRNTEAFF
cdr3_nt: TGTGCCAGCAGTCGGGACCACAGGAACACTGAAGCTTTCTTT
j_call: TRBJ1-1
v_call: TRBV9
clone_size: few
d_call: NA

cdr3_aa: CSAHESGIGQPQHF
cdr3_nt: TGCAGTGCCCACGAGTCGGGGATAGGGCAGCCCCAGCATTTT
j_call: TRBJ1-5
v_call: TRBV20-1
clone_size: few
d_call: NA

cdr3_aa: CASSANTGTYNEQFF
cdr3_nt: TGCGCCAGCAGCGCAAATACCGGGACATACAATGAGCAGTTCTTC
j_call: TRBJ2-1
v_call: TRBV5-1
clone_size: NA
d_call: NA

cdr3_aa: CASSLGQGGNIQYF
cdr3_nt: TGCGCCAGCAGCTTGGGACAGGGAGGAAACATTCAGTACTTC
j_call: TRBJ2-4
v_call: TRBV5-1
clone_size: many
d_call: NA

cdr3_aa: CASRRPGGTDTQYF
cdr3_nt: TGTGCCAGCAGAAGGCCAGGGGGCACAGATACGCAGTATTTT
j_call: TRBJ2-3
v_call: TRBV6-5
clone_size: many
d_call: NA

cdr3_aa: CASSLSGASEKLFF
cdr3_nt: TGTGCCAGCAGCTTGTCGGGGGCATCGGAAAAACTGTTTTTT
j_call: TRBJ1-4
v_call: TRBV5-5
clone_size: NA
d_call: NA

cdr3_aa: CASSFTVSYEQYF
cdr3_nt: TGCGCCAGCAGCTTCACAGTATCCTACGAGCAGTACTTC
j_call: TRBJ2-7
v_call: TRBV5-1
clone_size: NA
d_call: NA

cdr3_aa: CAGSPDSQETQYF
cdr3_nt: TGTGCCGGCAGCCCGGACAGCCAAGAGACCCAGTACTTC
j_call: TRBJ2-5
v_call: TRBV7-2
clone_size: NA
d_call: NA

cdr3_aa: CAWRVTGTGGYTF
cdr3_nt: TGTGCCTGGAGAGTAACCGGGACAGGTGGCTACACCTTC
j_call: TRBJ1-2
v_call: TRBV30
clone_size: NA
d_call: TRBD1

cdr3_aa: CSARANTRGPNRDQETQFF
cdr3_nt: TGCAGTGCTAGAGCCAACACTCGAGGACCCAACAGGGACCAAGAGACCCAGTTCTTC
j_call: TRBJ2-1
v_call: TRBV20-1
clone_size: NA
d_call: NA

cdr3_aa: CSAKFDPNQLQHF
cdr3_nt: TGCAGTGCGAAATTCGATCCCAATCAGCTCCAGCATTTT
j_call: TRBJ1-5
v_call: TRBV20-1
clone_size: few
d_call: NA

cdr3_aa: CASSVLAGGLFAEQFF
cdr3_nt: TGTGCCAGCAGCGTCCTAGCGGGGGGGCTTTTTGCTGAGCAGTTCTTC
j_call: TRBJ2-1
v_call: TRBV13
clone_size: many
d_call: TRBD2

cdr3_aa: CASSTRERGTGELFF
cdr3_nt: TGTGCCAGCAGCACTCGGGAACGGGGCACCGGGGAGCTGTTTTTT
j_call: TRBJ2-2
v_call: TRBV7-2
clone_size: NA
d_call: NA

cdr3_aa: CASSHLRGAGELFF
cdr3_nt: TGTGCCAGCAGCCACCTCAGGGGCGCCGGGGAGCTGTTTTTT
j_call: TRBJ2-2
v_call: TRBV7-7
clone_size: few
d_call: NA

cdr3_aa: CSVPGLAGGQYEQYF
cdr3_nt: TGCAGTGTCCCGGGACTAGCGGGGGGGCAATACGAGCAGTACTTC
j_call: TRBJ2-7
v_call: TRBV20-1
clone_size: many
d_call: TRBD2

cdr3_aa: CSAPLSGTANTEAFF
cdr3_nt: TGCAGTGCGCCCCTCTCCGGGACGGCGAACACTGAAGCTTTCTTT
j_call: TRBJ1-1
v_call: TRBV20-1
clone_size: NA
d_call: NA

cdr3_aa: CASSITSGTYEQYF
cdr3_nt: TGTGCCAGCAGCATAACGTCGGGTACCTACGAGCAGTACTTC
j_call: TRBJ2-7
v_call: TRBV5-5
clone_size: many
d_call: NA

cdr3_aa: CAIRGLSDDLFF
cdr3_nt: TGTGCCATCAGGGGACTCTCGGATGACCTGTTTTTT
j_call: TRBJ1-4
v_call: TRBV10-3
clone_size: many
d_call: NA

cdr3_aa: CASSATGVGGYTF
cdr3_nt: TGTGCCAGCAGTGCCACAGGGGTTGGTGGCTACACCTTC
j_call: TRBJ1-2
v_call: TRBV6-1
clone_size: many
d_call: TRBD1

cdr3_aa: CASSNRQGYQETQYF
cdr3_nt: TGTGCCAGCAGTAATAGACAGGGGTACCAAGAGACCCAGTACTTC
j_call: TRBJ2-5
v_call: TRBV12-3/TRBV12-4
clone_size: many
d_call: TRBD1

cdr3_aa: CASSQGVRAGGYGYTF
cdr3_nt: TGCGCCAGCAGCCAAGGCGTTCGGGCGGGAGGGTATGGCTACACCTTC
j_call: TRBJ1-2
v_call: TRBV4-3
clone_size: many
d_call: NA

cdr3_aa: CASSYAFREETQYF
cdr3_nt: TGTGCCAGCAGTTACGCATTTCGGGAAGAGACCCAGTACTTC
j_call: TRBJ2-5
v_call: TRBV6-2/TRBV6-3
clone_size: many
d_call: NA

cdr3_aa: CASSPGPGEQFF
cdr3_nt: TGTGCCAGCAGTCCAGGCCCTGGTGAGCAGTTCTTC
j_call: TRBJ2-1
v_call: TRBV12-3/TRBV12-4
clone_size: many
d_call: NA

cdr3_aa: CASSRESGANVLTF
cdr3_nt: TGTGCCAGCAGCCGGGAAAGTGGGGCCAACGTCCTGACTTTC
j_call: TRBJ2-6
v_call: TRBV11-2
clone_size: many
d_call: NA

cdr3_aa: CASSKGTGRGDTEAFF
cdr3_nt: TGTGCCAGCAGCAAAGGCACAGGGCGCGGGGACACTGAAGCTTTCTTT
j_call: TRBJ1-1
v_call: TRBV21-1
clone_size: few
d_call: NA

cdr3_aa: CASSLEGGLYETQYF
cdr3_nt: TGCGCCAGCAGCTTGGAAGGGGGCTTGTACGAGACCCAGTACTTC
j_call: TRBJ2-5
v_call: TRBV5-1
clone_size: many
d_call: TRBD1

cdr3_aa: CASSPSWEGSGAFF
cdr3_nt: TGTGCCAGCAGCCCATCTTGGGAGGGAAGCGGAGCTTTCTTT
j_call: TRBJ1-1
v_call: TRBV7-9
clone_size: few
d_call: NA

cdr3_aa: CASSQGQGALFRGEQFF
cdr3_nt: TGTGCCAGCAGTCAGGGACAGGGGGCTTTGTTTAGGGGTGAGCAGTTCTTC
j_call: TRBJ2-1
v_call: TRBV6-1
clone_size: NA
d_call: TRBD1

cdr3_aa: CARTGNNEKLFF
cdr3_nt: TGTGCCAGGACAGGGAATAATGAAAAACTGTTTTTT
j_call: TRBJ1-4
v_call: TRBV6-2/TRBV6-3
clone_size: few
d_call: TRBD1

cdr3_aa: CAWSVNSHQPQHF
cdr3_nt: TGTGCCTGGAGTGTAAACAGTCATCAGCCCCAGCATTTT
j_call: TRBJ1-5
v_call: TRBV30
clone_size: NA
d_call: NA

cdr3_aa: CASSSRTQPYEQYF
cdr3_nt: TGCGCCAGCAGTAGCCGGACCCAACCCTACGAGCAGTACTTC
j_call: TRBJ2-7
v_call: TRBV5-1
clone_size: many
d_call: NA

cdr3_aa: CASSLRSSGSTDTQYF
cdr3_nt: TGTGCCAGCAGTTTGAGGTCTAGCGGAAGCACAGATACGCAGTATTTT
j_call: TRBJ2-3
v_call: TRBV12-3/TRBV12-4
clone_size: many
d_call: TRBD2

cdr3_aa: CSASRFGSGGNNEQFF
cdr3_nt: TGCAGTGCTAGCCGTTTTGGCAGCGGGGGCAACAATGAGCAGTTCTTC
j_call: TRBJ2-1
v_call: TRBV20-1
clone_size: many
d_call: TRBD2

cdr3_aa: CASRTTTSGTGYGYTF
cdr3_nt: TGTGCCAGCAGAACTACTACCTCCGGGACTGGCTATGGCTACACCTTC
j_call: TRBJ1-2
v_call: TRBV28
clone_size: many
d_call: NA

cdr3_aa: CSVQKTGNENEKLFF
cdr3_nt: TGCAGCGTCCAGAAAACAGGGAACGAGAATGAAAAACTGTTTTTT
j_call: TRBJ1-4
v_call: TRBV29-1
clone_size: NA
d_call: NA

cdr3_aa: CASSSEGGNQPQHF
cdr3_nt: TGCGCCAGCAGCTCGGAGGGGGGCAATCAGCCCCAGCATTTT
j_call: TRBJ1-5
v_call: TRBV5-1
clone_size: few
d_call: NA

cdr3_aa: CSVLRDGPYEQYF
cdr3_nt: TGCAGCGTCCTTCGGGACGGACCATACGAGCAGTACTTC
j_call: TRBJ2-7
v_call: TRBV29-1
clone_size: many
d_call: NA

cdr3_aa: CASSLGQGKGAFF
cdr3_nt: TGTGCCAGCAGCTTGGGCCAGGGGAAGGGAGCTTTCTTT
j_call: TRBJ1-1
v_call: TRBV5-6
clone_size: few
d_call: NA

cdr3_aa: CASRPSRGTRNQPQHF
cdr3_nt: TGTGCCAGCAGACCCAGTCGGGGGACAAGGAATCAGCCCCAGCATTTT
j_call: TRBJ1-5
v_call: TRBV27
clone_size: many
d_call: NA

cdr3_aa: CASSQVRGDNQPQHF
cdr3_nt: TGTGCCAGCAGCCAAGTTCGCGGGGACAATCAGCCCCAGCATTTT
j_call: TRBJ1-5
v_call: TRBV4-2
clone_size: NA
d_call: NA

cdr3_aa: CASSLVGGAAEAFF
cdr3_nt: TGCGCCAGCAGCTTGGTAGGGGGGGCGGCTGAAGCTTTCTTT
j_call: TRBJ1-1
v_call: TRBV5-1
clone_size: NA
d_call: NA

cdr3_aa: CASSLDRQETQYF
cdr3_nt: TGTGCCAGCAGCTTGGACAGGCAAGAGACCCAGTACTTC
j_call: TRBJ2-5
v_call: TRBV7-7
clone_size: many
d_call: TRBD1

cdr3_aa: CSFRQSGDQETQYF
cdr3_nt: TGCAGTTTCCGGCAATCAGGGGACCAAGAGACCCAGTACTTC
j_call: TRBJ2-5
v_call: TRBV20-1
clone_size: many
d_call: NA

cdr3_aa: CSARDQQGRTGELFF
cdr3_nt: TGCAGTGCTAGAGACCAACAGGGCAGAACCGGGGAGCTGTTTTTT
j_call: TRBJ2-2
v_call: TRBV20-1
clone_size: few
d_call: NA

cdr3_aa: CASSLAGTLGYTF
cdr3_nt: TGCGCCAGCAGCTTGGCGGGTACTCTTGGCTACACCTTC
j_call: TRBJ1-2
v_call: TRBV5-1
clone_size: many
d_call: NA

cdr3_aa: CASGTSGSYNEQFF
cdr3_nt: TGTGCCAGCGGGACTAGCGGGTCTTACAATGAGCAGTTCTTC
j_call: TRBJ2-1
v_call: TRBV6-1
clone_size: few
d_call: TRBD2

cdr3_aa: CASSVFDRPSLRGYTF
cdr3_nt: TGTGCCAGCAGCGTTTTCGACAGGCCCTCTCTCCGTGGCTACACCTTC
j_call: TRBJ1-2
v_call: TRBV9
clone_size: few
d_call: NA

cdr3_aa: CSVGGGRQEETQYF
cdr3_nt: TGCAGCGTTGGGGGGGGGAGACAGGAAGAGACCCAGTACTTC
j_call: TRBJ2-5
v_call: TRBV29-1
clone_size: many
d_call: NA

cdr3_aa: CASSSQGGETQYF
cdr3_nt: TGTGCCAGTAGTTCACAGGGAGGAGAGACCCAGTACTTC
j_call: TRBJ2-5
v_call: TRBV7-2
clone_size: many
d_call: NA

cdr3_aa: CATSDATFGGTQKLFF
cdr3_nt: TGTGCCACCAGTGACGCTACCTTTGGTGGGACTCAAAAACTGTTTTTT
j_call: TRBJ1-4
v_call: TRBV24-1
clone_size: many
d_call: NA

cdr3_aa: CSPGSNNEQFF
cdr3_nt: TGCAGCCCGGGGTCCAACAATGAGCAGTTCTTC
j_call: TRBJ2-1
v_call: TRBV20-1
clone_size: NA
d_call: NA